The clone carrying this T cell receptor beta chain was detected only a few times. The CDR3 has 16 residues. The ends were cut back, 2 bases at V and 1 base at J, with 14 bases in the middle. Germline assignment: CDR1 SGHAT and CDR2 FQDESV (reference sequence). The entry originates in a study of beta chain features in type 1 diabetes. As every portion of the isolated RNA was reverse transcribed, the sequencing read expressed TCRB transcripts. Repertoires were generated with immunoSEQ multiplex PCR, while TCRdb's copy carries only in-frame clones and drops some. The table records about 320,000 clones, about 14% of them present only once.

This chain joins TRBV11-1 and TRBJ1-1, with D maybe TRBD1 (5 bases). Input material: central memory CD4+ T cells from blood. The origin of this receptor is a man aged 25-45 years in good health. In DNA, the CDR3 is TGTGCCAGCAGCTTAAGGGGTGCCCCAGGGAACACTGAAGCTTTCTTT. As protein: CASSLRGAPGNTEAFF. The full variable domain, rest sourced from reference TRBV11-1 and TRBJ1-1, is EAEVAQSPRYKITEKSQAVAFWCDPISGHATLYWYRQILGQGPELLVQFQDESVVDDSQLPKDRFSAERLKGVDSTLKIQPAELGDSAMYLCASSLRGAPGNTEAFFGQGTRLTVV.